These 26 T cell receptor beta chains were all obtained from the same sample, sequenced in a study of PD-L1 blockade in urothelial cancer. Libraries were prepared by immunoSEQ multiplex PCR; TCRdb keeps only in-frame clonotypes and omits some of them. Counted here are fewer than 45,000 clones, over 70% occurring once; the ten biggest clones make up around 3.7%. The input for sequencing was PBMCs, taken around atezolizumab (anti-PD-L1) treatment. These receptors all stem from a man aged 65-85 years with urothelial cancer.

The genes are TRBV6-1 and TRBJ1-2; D unclear. From germline, CDR1 is MNHNS and CDR2 SASEGT. The CDR3 has 13 amino acids. V lost 0 bases and J 4 bases, leaving 6 bases between the germline ends. The CDR3 spells CASSEAGSYGYTF. For the CDR3, the DNA is TGTGCCAGCAGTGAAGCTGGCAGCTATGGCTACACCTTC.

The DNA of the CDR3 is TGTGCCAGCAGTCCCAGGGGCCAGTCATCCAATGAGCAGTTCTTC. Its translation: CASSPRGQSSNEQFF. The V call is TRBV2, the J call TRBJ2-1; the D gene is possibly TRBD1 (6 bases). The CDR3 has 15 residues. Deletions cut 5 bases from V and 6 bases from J, with 17 bases between. Germline V gene sequence: CDR1 SNHLY, CDR2 FYNNEI. The full variable domain, completed using reference TRBV2 and TRBJ2-1, is EPEVTQTPSHQVTQMGQEVILRCVPISNHLYFYWYRQILGQKVEFLVSFYNNEISEKSEIFDDQFSVERPDGSNFTLKIRSTKLEDSAMYFCASSPRGQSSNEQFFGPGTRLTVL.

The chain joins TRBV5-1 to TRBJ1-4; D is unresolved. V gave up 4 bases and J gave up 8 bases, with 18 bases separating them. CDR3 length: 15 residues. Germline CDR1 SGHRS, CDR2 YFSETQ. CDR3 amino acids: CASSPEGLIYEKLFF. As DNA, the CDR3 is TGCGCCAGCAGCCCCGAGGGTTTAATCTACGAAAAACTGTTTTTT.

This sequence joins TRBV9 and TRBJ2-7; tentatively, D is TRBD2 (5 bases). Germline CDR1 and CDR2: SGDLS and YYNGEE. Trimming stripped 4 bases from V and 1 base from J, with 15 bases between. The CDR3 covers 15 residues. The CDR3: CASSLRPGISYEQYF. The CDR3 nucleotides are TGTGCCAGCAGCCTCCGCCCGGGAATATCCTACGAGCAGTACTTC. The full variable domain, rest sourced from reference TRBV9 and TRBJ2-7, is DSGVTQTPKHLITATGQRVTLRCSPRSGDLSVYWYQQSLDQGLQFLIQYYNGEERAKGNILERFSAQQFPDLHSELNLSSLELGDSALYFCASSLRPGISYEQYFGPGTRLTVT.

The chain combines TRBV11-3 with TRBJ2-2; 11 nucleotides match TRBD2. Trimming cost V 2 bases and J 7 bases; bases outside gene matches: 3. CDR1 SGHNT and CDR2 YENEEA come from the germline V gene. The CDR3 has 15 residues. The CDR3 DNA sequence: TGTGCCAGCAGCTTACTAGCGGGAGGTCACGGGGAGCTGTTTTTT. This sequence encodes CASSLLAGGHGELFF.

V is TRBV7-8 and J is TRBJ2-7; D might be TRBD1 (6 bases). Trimming took 0 bases from V and 2 from J, leaving 11 bases between them. This CDR3 has 15 amino acids. Per the germline V gene, CDR1 is SGHVS and CDR2 is FQNEAQ. This chain's CDR3 is CASSLATGLPYEQYF. Here the CDR3 DNA reads TGTGCCAGCAGCTTAGCGACAGGTCTGCCCTACGAGCAGTACTTC. Using reference TRBV7-8 and TRBJ2-7 for the parts outside the CDR3, the full variable domain is GAGVSQSPRYKVAKRGQDVALRCDPISGHVSLFWYQQALGQGPEFLTYFQNEAQLDKSGLPSDRFFAERPEGSVSTLKIQRTQQEDSAVYLCASSLATGLPYEQYFGPGTRLTVT.

This clone was seen once. V usage is TRBV4-2 and J usage is TRBJ2-1; 9 bases line up with TRBD2. The CDR3 length is 16 residues. Unmatched junction bases numbered 4, after V lost 0 bases and J lost 4 bases. Germline assignment: CDR1 LGHNA and CDR2 YNFKEQ. The CDR3 DNA follows: TGTGCCAGCAGCCAAGAGAGCGGGAGGAGGTACAATGAGCAGTTCTTC. Protein sequence: CASSQESGRRYNEQFF.

The V call is TRBV6-5, the J call TRBJ1-4; 10 bases line up with TRBD1. CDR3 length: 16 residues. From germline, CDR1 is MNHEY and CDR2 SVGAGI. J gave up 5 bases and V 4 bases, and 7 bases lay outside the gene matches. In nucleotides, the CDR3 is TGTGCCAGCAGTTCGGACAGGGGGGGATTCAATGAAAAACTGTTTTTT. Encoded protein: CASSSDRGGFNEKLFF.

The chain joins TRBV4-2 to TRBJ2-2, with 13 bases identical to TRBD2. With 3 bases clipped from V and 6 bases from J, the junction kept 4 bases outside the gene matches. This CDR3 has 16 amino acids. CDR1 is LGHNA and CDR2 is YNFKEQ in the germline V gene. CDR3 region: CASSQPGLAGPGELFF. The CDR3 bases are TGTGCCAGCAGCCAGCCGGGACTAGCGGGGCCCGGGGAGCTGTTTTTT.

The chain couples TRBV2 to TRBJ1-5; TRBD1 agrees at 7 bases. There are 14 residues in the CDR3. Per the germline V gene, CDR1 is SNHLY and CDR2 is FYNNEI. Trimming removed 3 bases from V and 7 bases from J; junction bases left unmatched: 6. Written as DNA, the CDR3 is TGTGCCAGCAGTGAGTCGACAGGGAACCAGCCCCAGCATTTT. The encoded protein is CASSESTGNQPQHF. Complete variable domain (other parts from reference TRBV2 and TRBJ1-5): EPEVTQTPSHQVTQMGQEVILRCVPISNHLYFYWYRQILGQKVEFLVSFYNNEISEKSEIFDDQFSVERPDGSNFTLKIRSTKLEDSAMYFCASSESTGNQPQHFGDGTRLSIL.

The chain is built from TRBV5-6 and TRBJ1-1; D unresolved. V dropped 3 bases and J dropped 3 bases, with 9 bases sitting between them. CDR1 SGHDT and CDR2 YYEEEE come from the germline V gene. The CDR3 contains 13 residues. The CDR3 DNA follows: TGTGCCAGCAGCTCCGGGTGGGACACTGAAGCTTTCTTT. It encodes CASSSGWDTEAFF.

The chain joins TRBV21-1 to TRBJ1-2. TRBV21-1 is designated a pseudogene. This CDR3 has 17 amino acids. The DNA for the CDR3 is TGTGCCAGCAGCAAAAAGAGGGTGGGATGGTCTAACTATGGCTACACCTTC. It encodes CASSKKRVGWSNYGYTF.

J is TRBJ2-7 and V is TRBV10-3, with TRBD2 as a possible D gene (5 bases). CDR3 length: 13 amino acids. The V gene lost 7 bases and the J gene lost 0 bases, with 10 bases spanning the gap. Germline lookup yields CDR1 ENHRY and CDR2 SYGVKD. DNA of the CDR3: TGTGCCATCACTAATCGGGACTCCTACGAGCAGTACTTC. Protein: CAITNRDSYEQYF.

The V gene is TRBV15, the J gene TRBJ2-1; a weak D match, TRBD2 (7 bases). This CDR3 has 16 amino acids. With 0 bases removed from V and 9 bases from J, the gap between germline ends came to 18 bases. Germline CDR1 LNHNV, CDR2 YYDKDF (reference sequence). The CDR3 bases are TGTGCCACCAGCAGAGATGGGGGCGGGAGCCCGAGTGAGCAGTTCTTC. Its translation is CATSRDGGGSPSEQFF.

This sequence joins TRBV7-9 and TRBJ2-3, with 10 nucleotides matching TRBD2. Germline CDR1 SEHNR, CDR2 FQNEAQ (reference sequence). This CDR3 is built from 17 residues. The V gene end was trimmed by 0 bases and the J gene end by 4 bases; junction bases not matched to a gene: 7. The CDR3 DNA is TGTGCCAGCAGCTTAGCGGTCCAGCGGGGGGGCCCAGATACGCAGTATTTT. It codes for CASSLAVQRGGPDTQYF.

This clone has a single count. This sequence joins TRBV19 and TRBJ1-1, with unresolved D. The CDR3 covers 11 residues. V dropped 6 bases and J dropped 7 bases, with 9 bases sitting between them. Germline loops: CDR1 LNHDA, CDR2 SQIVND (reference sequence). The CDR3 DNA follows: TGTGCCAGTAGGTTACGGGGTGAAGCTTTCTTT. It codes for CASRLRGEAFF. Based on the CDR3 plus reference TRBV19 and TRBJ1-1, the full variable domain is DGGITQSPKYLFRKEGQNVTLSCEQNLNHDAMYWYRQDPGQGLRLIYYSQIVNDFQKGDIAEGYSVSREKKESFPLTVTSAQKNPTAFYLCASRLRGEAFFGQGTRLTVV.

The chain has TRBV28 and TRBJ1-2; 7 positions match TRBD1. From germline, CDR1 is MDHEN and CDR2 SYDVKM. The V segment lost 6 bases and the J segment 5 bases; nucleotides outside the gene matches: 9. The CDR3 runs to 14 residues. This chain's CDR3 is CASRGEGAQYGYTF. For the CDR3, the DNA is TGTGCCAGCAGAGGTGAGGGGGCGCAGTATGGCTACACCTTC.

The chain carries TRBV5-4 and TRBJ2-3; the match to TRBD1 covers 9 bases. V lost 4 bases to trimming and J lost 3 bases; unmatched junction nucleotides: 6. This CDR3 region has 15 residues. Per germline, CDR1 SGHNT and CDR2 YYREEE (reference sequence). In DNA form, the CDR3 reads TGTGCCAGCAGCCACCGGGACAGGGTGACAGATACGCAGTATTTT. It specifies CASSHRDRVTDTQYF.

The chain links TRBV6-6 to TRBJ1-4; TRBD1 might be the D (6 bases). Between the trimmed V and J ends, which lost 0 bases and 4 bases, there was a span of 9 bases. The CDR3 has 15 amino acids. The V gene's germline CDR1 is MNHNY and CDR2 SVGAGI (reference sequence). The CDR3 loop is CASSYSGTSNEKLFF. CDR3 sequence (DNA): TGTGCCAGCAGTTACTCCGGGACAAGTAATGAAAAACTGTTTTTT.

This clone was observed a single time. The chain employs TRBV5-5 and TRBJ2-2, with 15 bases identical to TRBD2. CDR1 is SGHKS and CDR2 is YYEKEE in the germline V gene (reference sequence). The length of the CDR3 is 17 residues. V trimming: 4 bases; J trimming: 5 bases; junction bases outside the gene matches: 6. The CDR3 protein is CASSRGLAGGRTGELFF. Here the CDR3 DNA reads TGTGCCAGCAGCCGGGGACTAGCGGGAGGAAGAACCGGGGAGCTGTTTTTT. The variable domain in full, with the rest retrieved from reference TRBV5-5 and TRBJ2-2, is DAGVTQSPTHLIKTRGQQVTLRCSPISGHKSVSWYQQVLGQGPQFIFQYYEKEERGRGNFPDRFSARQFPNYSSELNVNALLLGDSALYLCASSRGLAGGRTGELFFGEGSRLTVL.

This clone has a single count. V and J are TRBV5-4 and TRBJ2-7, with TRBD2 matching over 7 bases. V lost 4 bases and J lost 6; bases outside the gene matches: 10. From germline, CDR1 is SGHNT and CDR2 YYREEE (reference sequence). The length of the CDR3 is 14 residues. The CDR3: CASSGWGTMGEQYF. CDR3 nucleotides: TGTGCCAGCAGCGGGTGGGGGACTATGGGCGAGCAGTACTTC.

The V and J genes are TRBV5-4 and TRBJ1-5; tentatively, D is TRBD1 (6 bases). Germline lookup yields CDR1 SGHNT and CDR2 YYREEE (reference sequence). This CDR3 has 14 residues. V was clipped by 9 bases and J by 7 bases, with 20 bases between them. CDR3 residues: CATGSGVGIQPQHF. DNA for the CDR3: TGTGCCACCGGATCAGGGGTTGGGATCCAGCCCCAGCATTTT.

CDR3 nucleotide sequence: TGTGCCAGCAGCTCCCGGGGCGGGGTGGGCACTGAAGCTTTCTTT. It encodes CASSSRGGVGTEAFF. The rearrangement joins TRBV5-4 to TRBJ1-1; D possibly corresponds to TRBD1 (5 bases). The V gene lost 3 bases and the J gene lost 4 bases, with 16 bases spanning the gap. CDR1 is SGHNT and CDR2 is YYREEE in the germline V gene (reference sequence). The CDR3 sequence is 15 residues long.

The gene calls are TRBV19 and TRBJ1-2, with D perhaps matching TRBD1 (5 bases). This CDR3 is built from 13 residues. Germline V gene lookup returns CDR1 LNHDA and CDR2 SQIVND (reference sequence). Trimming took off 9 bases at V and 3 bases at J, with 14 bases between the two ends. CDR3 bases: TGTGCCAGCCATCGGGGGTCTGACTATGGCTACACCTTC. Protein sequence: CASHRGSDYGYTF.

The CDR3 here is CASSSVGSNEQFF. The CDR3 DNA is TGCGCCAGCAGCAGTGTGGGGAGCAATGAGCAGTTCTTC. The genes are TRBV5-1 and TRBJ2-1; a weak D match, TRBD2 (5 bases). This CDR3 region has 13 residues. CDR1 is SGHRS, CDR2 YFSETQ, per germline. V lost 4 bases and J 6 bases, leaving 11 bases between the germline ends.

The chain combines TRBV11-3 with TRBJ2-5, with 12 bases lining up with TRBD2. The length of the CDR3 is 16 residues. Per germline, CDR1 SGHNT and CDR2 YENEEA. Trimming cost V 5 bases and J 4 bases; bases outside gene matches: 8. The CDR3 loop is CASSMQLAGGVETQYF. The CDR3 DNA reads as TGTGCCAGCAGCATGCAACTAGCGGGGGGTGTAGAGACCCAGTACTTC.